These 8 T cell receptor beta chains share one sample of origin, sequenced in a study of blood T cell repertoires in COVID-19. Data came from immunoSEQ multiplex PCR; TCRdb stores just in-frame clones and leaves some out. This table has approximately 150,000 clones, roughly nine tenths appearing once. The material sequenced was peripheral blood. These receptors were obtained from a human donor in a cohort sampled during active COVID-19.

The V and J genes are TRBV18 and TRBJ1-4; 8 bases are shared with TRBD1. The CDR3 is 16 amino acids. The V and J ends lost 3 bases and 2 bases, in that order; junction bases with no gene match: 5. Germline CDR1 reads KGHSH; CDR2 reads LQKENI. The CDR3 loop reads CASSPAGGFTNEKLFF. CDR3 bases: TGTGCCAGCTCACCCGCAGGGGGCTTCACTAATGAAAAACTGTTTTTT.

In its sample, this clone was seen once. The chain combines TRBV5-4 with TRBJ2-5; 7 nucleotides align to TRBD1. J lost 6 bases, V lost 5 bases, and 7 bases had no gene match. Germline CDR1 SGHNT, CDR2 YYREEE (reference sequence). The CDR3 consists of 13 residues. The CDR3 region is CASRPTGEQTQYF. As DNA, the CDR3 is TGTGCCAGCAGGCCCACAGGGGAGCAGACCCAGTACTTC. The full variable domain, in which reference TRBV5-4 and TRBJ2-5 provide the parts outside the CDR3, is ETGVTQSPTHLIKTRGQQVTLRCSSQSGHNTVSWYQQALGQGPQFIFQYYREEENGRGNFPPRFSGLQFPNYSSELNVNALELDDSALYLCASRPTGEQTQYFGPGTRLLVL.

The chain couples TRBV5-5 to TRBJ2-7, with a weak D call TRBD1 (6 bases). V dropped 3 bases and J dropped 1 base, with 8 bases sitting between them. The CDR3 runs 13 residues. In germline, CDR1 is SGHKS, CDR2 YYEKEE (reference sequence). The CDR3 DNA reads TGTGCCAGCAGCTGGACAGAGTCCTACGAGCAGTACTTC. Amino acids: CASSWTESYEQYF.

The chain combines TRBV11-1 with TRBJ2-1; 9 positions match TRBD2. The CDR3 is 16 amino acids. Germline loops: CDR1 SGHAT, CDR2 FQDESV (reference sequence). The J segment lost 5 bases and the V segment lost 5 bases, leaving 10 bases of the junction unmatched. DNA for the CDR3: TGTGCCAGCAGCCACCCAAGCGGGGGGCCGAACAATGAGCAGTTCTTC. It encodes CASSHPSGGPNNEQFF.

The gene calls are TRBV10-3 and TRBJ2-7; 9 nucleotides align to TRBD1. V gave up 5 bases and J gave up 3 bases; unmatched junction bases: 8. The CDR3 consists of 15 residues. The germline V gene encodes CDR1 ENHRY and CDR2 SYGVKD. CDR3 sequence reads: CAISHPGQGFYEQYF. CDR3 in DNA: TGTGCCATCAGTCATCCGGGACAGGGTTTCTACGAGCAGTACTTC.

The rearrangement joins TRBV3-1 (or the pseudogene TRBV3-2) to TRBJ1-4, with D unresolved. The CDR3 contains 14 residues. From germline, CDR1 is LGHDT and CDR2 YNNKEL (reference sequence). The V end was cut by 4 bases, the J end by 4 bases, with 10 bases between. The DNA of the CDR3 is TGTGCCAGCAGCCCTCTGTACAGTAATGAAAAACTGTTTTTT. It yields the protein CASSPLYSNEKLFF.

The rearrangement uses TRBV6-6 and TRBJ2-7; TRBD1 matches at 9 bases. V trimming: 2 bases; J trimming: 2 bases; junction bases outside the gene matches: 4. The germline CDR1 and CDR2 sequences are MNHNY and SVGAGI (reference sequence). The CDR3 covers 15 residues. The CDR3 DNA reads TGTGCCAGCAGTTACCGGGACAGGGCCCCCTACGAGCAGTACTTC. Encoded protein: CASSYRDRAPYEQYF.

CDR3 coding DNA: TGTGCCAGCAGCTTCGGGGGTTACGAGCAGTACTTC. Translation gives CASSFGGYEQYF. This chain uses TRBV11-2 with TRBJ2-7; possibly TRBD2 for D (6 bases). V shed 3 bases and J shed 4 bases, with 7 bases lying between them. The CDR3 is 12 residues long. Germline V gene data show CDR1 as SGHAT and CDR2 as FQNNGV.